A selection of T cell receptor beta chains follows, all from one sample in a study of CD8+ T cells in alopecia areata. Repertoires were generated with immunoSEQ multiplex PCR, while TCRdb's copy carries only in-frame clones and drops some. The data hold about 76,000 clones, with 60% to 70% observed a single time. Sample: CD8+ T cells sorted from blood, taken at week 24, from a patient treated with tofacitinib. Receptors originate from a human donor with alopecia areata. The CDR3 runs from the conserved cysteine through the conserved F or W. A D gene is named only where the DNA matches it firmly. A clone size is listed for some rows: how often the clone was seen (once, few, many), or a class if it is expanded.

v_gene: TRBV9; abundance: -; d_gene: -; j_gene: TRBJ2-5; CDR3nt: TGTGCCAGCAGCGTGTTTCCGTCCCCGGGGGAGACCCAGTACTTC; CDR3aa: CASSVFPSPGETQYF
v_gene: TRBV28; abundance: -; d_gene: TRBD1; j_gene: TRBJ2-7; CDR3nt: TGTGCCAGCAGCCACGGACAGGACGAGCAGTACTTC; CDR3aa: CASSHGQDEQYF
v_gene: TRBV7-8; abundance: -; d_gene: -; j_gene: TRBJ2-5; CDR3nt: TGTGCCAGCAGCTCAGAACAGGAGAACCAAGAGACCCAGTACTTC; CDR3aa: CASSSEQENQETQYF
v_gene: TRBV7-2; abundance: -; d_gene: TRBD2; j_gene: TRBJ2-1; CDR3nt: TGTGCCAGCAGCCCACTTCTAGCGGGAGCAAGTTTCGATGAGCAGTTCTTC; CDR3aa: CASSPLLAGASFDEQFF
v_gene: TRBV7-3; abundance: -; d_gene: TRBD1; j_gene: TRBJ1-6; CDR3nt: TGTGCCAGCAGCCAACTAGGCCCGGGACAGGGAAGCTCACCCCTCCACTTT; CDR3aa: CASSQLGPGQGSSPLHF
v_gene: TRBV7-2; abundance: -; d_gene: TRBD2; j_gene: TRBJ2-3; CDR3nt: TGTGCCAGCAGCTACGGACTAGCGGGGGACACAGATACGCAGTATTTT; CDR3aa: CASSYGLAGDTDTQYF
v_gene: TRBV11-1; abundance: -; d_gene: -; j_gene: TRBJ2-7; CDR3nt: TGTGCCAGCAGCTGGGACGGAACCTACGAGCAGTACTTC; CDR3aa: CASSWDGTYEQYF
v_gene: TRBV7-9; abundance: -; d_gene: TRBD1; j_gene: TRBJ2-1; CDR3nt: TGTGCCAGCAGCTCGATATATAGGACAGGGTTCGATGAGCAGTTCTTC; CDR3aa: CASSSIYRTGFDEQFF
v_gene: TRBV7-9; abundance: -; d_gene: -; j_gene: TRBJ1-1; CDR3nt: TGTGCCAGCAGCCCCCCGGACACTGAAGCTTTCTTT; CDR3aa: CASSPPDTEAFF
v_gene: TRBV28; abundance: few; d_gene: TRBD2; j_gene: TRBJ2-1; CDR3nt: TGTGCCAGCCTTAGCGGGTACAATGAGCAGTTCTTC; CDR3aa: CASLSGYNEQFF
v_gene: TRBV4-3; abundance: -; d_gene: -; j_gene: TRBJ1-2; CDR3nt: TGCGCCAGCAGCCAAGATTCGGGGAGGGGGGGTTCTAACTATGGCTACACCTTC; CDR3aa: CASSQDSGRGGSNYGYTF
v_gene: TRBV4-1; abundance: -; d_gene: TRBD1; j_gene: TRBJ2-1; CDR3nt: TGCGCCAGCACCACCCAGCCGGGACAGTCCTACAATGAGCAGTTCTTC; CDR3aa: CASTTQPGQSYNEQFF
v_gene: TRBV27; abundance: -; d_gene: TRBD1; j_gene: TRBJ1-2; CDR3nt: TGTGCCAGCAGTTTAGCAGGGGGCAACTATGGCTACACCTTC; CDR3aa: CASSLAGGNYGYTF
v_gene: TRBV5-6; abundance: -; d_gene: -; j_gene: TRBJ2-1; CDR3nt: TGTGCCAGCAGCTCGGGACCGTTAACTTGGCAGTTCTTC; CDR3aa: CASSSGPLTWQFF
v_gene: TRBV27; abundance: -; d_gene: -; j_gene: TRBJ2-5; CDR3nt: TGTGCCAGCAGTCGGGGGACACCACAAGAGACCCAGTACTTC; CDR3aa: CASSRGTPQETQYF
v_gene: TRBV4-1; abundance: once; d_gene: TRBD2; j_gene: TRBJ2-3; CDR3nt: TGCGCCAGCAGTCCAGGACTAGGTGTCACAGATACGCAGTATTTT; CDR3aa: CASSPGLGVTDTQYF
v_gene: TRBV11-2; abundance: -; d_gene: -; j_gene: TRBJ2-5; CDR3nt: TGTGCCAGCAGCTTATTTCCACAGGGAAAAGAGACCCAGTACTTC; CDR3aa: CASSLFPQGKETQYF
v_gene: TRBV7-2; abundance: few; d_gene: TRBD1; j_gene: TRBJ2-5; CDR3nt: TGTGCCAGCAGCCCAGGACAGGGGGCGAAGTTGGGAGAGACCCAGTACTTC; CDR3aa: CASSPGQGAKLGETQYF
v_gene: TRBV4-1; abundance: many; d_gene: -; j_gene: TRBJ1-5; CDR3nt: TGCGCCAGCAGCCCCCGGGAGGGCGGAAGCAATCAGCCCCAGCATTTT; CDR3aa: CASSPREGGSNQPQHF
v_gene: TRBV27; abundance: few; d_gene: TRBD2; j_gene: TRBJ2-5; CDR3nt: TGTGCCAGCAGTTTCTCCGGGGGGGCAGGAGAGACCCAGTACTTC; CDR3aa: CASSFSGGAGETQYF
v_gene: TRBV30; abundance: -; d_gene: -; j_gene: TRBJ2-3; CDR3nt: TGTGCCTGGAGTAGAGGCACAGATACGCAGTATTTT; CDR3aa: CAWSRGTDTQYF
v_gene: TRBV7-9; abundance: -; d_gene: TRBD1; j_gene: TRBJ2-7; CDR3nt: TGTGTCAGCAGCCTGCAGGGAACCGGGACAGGGTCCTTCTTC; CDR3aa: CVSSLQGTGTGSFF
v_gene: TRBV7-9; abundance: -; d_gene: TRBD1; j_gene: TRBJ2-7; CDR3nt: TGTGCCAGCAGCCCGGACAGGGCCTACGAGCAGTACTTC; CDR3aa: CASSPDRAYEQYF
v_gene: TRBV5-1; abundance: -; d_gene: TRBD1; j_gene: TRBJ2-7; CDR3nt: TGCGCCAGCAGCTGGGGACAGGGGAACGAGCAGTACTTC; CDR3aa: CASSWGQGNEQYF
v_gene: TRBV6-5; abundance: -; d_gene: -; j_gene: TRBJ2-3; CDR3nt: TGTGCCAGCAGTTACGCAGAAACAGATACGCAGTATTTT; CDR3aa: CASSYAETDTQYF
v_gene: TRBV7-2; abundance: -; d_gene: -; j_gene: TRBJ2-7; CDR3nt: TGTGCCAGCAGCCCTTCAAGCTCCTACGAGCAGTACTTC; CDR3aa: CASSPSSSYEQYF
v_gene: TRBV2; abundance: -; d_gene: TRBD2; j_gene: TRBJ2-7; CDR3nt: TGTGCCAGCATTCTCTGGGGGACTAAATCCTACGAGCAGTACTTC; CDR3aa: CASILWGTKSYEQYF
v_gene: TRBV29-1; abundance: -; d_gene: -; j_gene: TRBJ2-3; CDR3nt: TGCAGCGTTGATTTACCCCACTCACCAACCTGGCGCACAGATACGCAGTATTTT; CDR3aa: CSVDLPHSPTWRTDTQYF
v_gene: TRBV7-3; abundance: -; d_gene: TRBD1; j_gene: TRBJ2-2; CDR3nt: TGTGCCAGCAGCTCGACAGGGGGAGGCAACACCGGGGAGCTGTTTTTT; CDR3aa: CASSSTGGGNTGELFF
v_gene: TRBV19; abundance: few; d_gene: -; j_gene: TRBJ1-1; CDR3nt: TGTGCCAGTACAGAGGGATCCACTGAAGCTTTCTTT; CDR3aa: CASTEGSTEAFF
v_gene: TRBV18; abundance: -; d_gene: -; j_gene: TRBJ1-2; CDR3nt: TGTGCCAGCTCACCACCAACACACCGTGGCTATGGCTACACCTTC; CDR3aa: CASSPPTHRGYGYTF
v_gene: TRBV4-1; abundance: -; d_gene: -; j_gene: TRBJ2-7; CDR3nt: TGCGCCAGCAGCCAAGATGCCGGGCCCCTAGTATACGAGCAGTACTTC; CDR3aa: CASSQDAGPLVYEQYF
v_gene: TRBV13; abundance: -; d_gene: -; j_gene: TRBJ1-1; CDR3nt: TGTGCCAGCAGCCCTGACGGCACTGAAGCTTTCTTT; CDR3aa: CASSPDGTEAFF
v_gene: TRBV7-9; abundance: -; d_gene: -; j_gene: TRBJ1-2; CDR3nt: TGTGCCAGCAGCTTAATTGCGCACTATGGCTATGGCTACACCTTC; CDR3aa: CASSLIAHYGYGYTF
v_gene: TRBV4-3; abundance: many; d_gene: -; j_gene: TRBJ2-3; CDR3nt: TGCGCCAGCAGCCAGAAAGCCGTCGGAGAAGCAGATACGCAGTATTTT; CDR3aa: CASSQKAVGEADTQYF
v_gene: TRBV7-8; abundance: -; d_gene: -; j_gene: TRBJ2-7; CDR3nt: TGTGCCAGCAGCCAATCACCCACGGGCTACGAGCAGTACTTC; CDR3aa: CASSQSPTGYEQYF
v_gene: TRBV28; abundance: few; d_gene: TRBD1; j_gene: TRBJ2-5; CDR3nt: TGTGCCAGCAGTACGGACAGGGGGGGGCAAGAGACCCAGTACTTC; CDR3aa: CASSTDRGGQETQYF
v_gene: TRBV10-3; abundance: few; d_gene: -; j_gene: TRBJ2-5; CDR3nt: TGTGCCATCAGGCCAACAGAGGGAGAGACCCAGTACTTC; CDR3aa: CAIRPTEGETQYF
v_gene: TRBV7-2; abundance: many; d_gene: -; j_gene: TRBJ2-1; CDR3nt: TGTGCCAGCAGCTTAATGGCTAACTCCGATGAGCAGTTCTTC; CDR3aa: CASSLMANSDEQFF
v_gene: TRBV5-6; abundance: -; d_gene: -; j_gene: TRBJ1-5; CDR3nt: TGTGCCAGCAGCTTGGGGAGCAATCAGCCCCAGCATTTT; CDR3aa: CASSLGSNQPQHF
v_gene: TRBV7-2; abundance: few; d_gene: TRBD2; j_gene: TRBJ2-1; CDR3nt: TGTGCCAGCAGCTTAGGTAGCGGGTTGGATGAGCAGTTCTTC; CDR3aa: CASSLGSGLDEQFF
v_gene: TRBV30; abundance: -; d_gene: TRBD1; j_gene: TRBJ2-1; CDR3nt: TGTGCCTGGAGTGTATACGGGGTGACAGGGGCAGGGAATGAGCAGTTCTTC; CDR3aa: CAWSVYGVTGAGNEQFF
v_gene: TRBV7-7; abundance: once; d_gene: -; j_gene: TRBJ2-1; CDR3nt: TGTGCCAGCAGCCCATGGATTGACAATGAGCAGTTCTTC; CDR3aa: CASSPWIDNEQFF
v_gene: TRBV2; abundance: -; d_gene: TRBD1; j_gene: TRBJ2-1; CDR3nt: TGTGCCAGCAGCAATCCCGGGACAGGGGAGGGCAATGAGCAGTTCTTC; CDR3aa: CASSNPGTGEGNEQFF
v_gene: TRBV7-3; abundance: -; d_gene: -; j_gene: TRBJ2-7; CDR3nt: TGTGCCAGCAGCTTATACCCGAACTACGAGCAGTACTTC; CDR3aa: CASSLYPNYEQYF
v_gene: TRBV30; abundance: -; d_gene: -; j_gene: TRBJ2-7; CDR3nt: TGTGCCTGGAGTACCGGGACAAATTACGAGCAGTACTTC; CDR3aa: CAWSTGTNYEQYF
v_gene: TRBV6-5; abundance: -; d_gene: TRBD1; j_gene: TRBJ1-5; CDR3nt: TGTGCCAGCAGCCAGGGACAGGGGCAATTATGGCCCCAGCATTTT; CDR3aa: CASSQGQGQLWPQHF
v_gene: TRBV27; abundance: -; d_gene: -; j_gene: TRBJ2-1; CDR3nt: TGTGCCAGCAGTTTATACCCCCAGAGTGAGCAGTTCTTC; CDR3aa: CASSLYPQSEQFF
v_gene: TRBV6-1; abundance: -; d_gene: TRBD2; j_gene: TRBJ2-3; CDR3nt: TGTGCCAGCAGTGAATTGAGGCTAGCGGGAGGGCTAACAGATACGCAGTATTTT; CDR3aa: CASSELRLAGGLTDTQYF
v_gene: TRBV4-1; abundance: -; d_gene: -; j_gene: TRBJ2-7; CDR3nt: TGCGCCAGCAGCCAAATATCGGGGAACGAGCAGTACTTC; CDR3aa: CASSQISGNEQYF
v_gene: TRBV18; abundance: -; d_gene: -; j_gene: TRBJ2-1; CDR3nt: TGTGCCAGCTCACCACCGAATGGGACTAATGAGCAGTTCTTC; CDR3aa: CASSPPNGTNEQFF
v_gene: TRBV7-6; abundance: -; d_gene: TRBD2; j_gene: TRBJ2-7; CDR3nt: TGTGCCAGCAGCTTAGCGGGCGGGAGGGCCCCCCACGAGCAGTACTTC; CDR3aa: CASSLAGGRAPHEQYF
v_gene: TRBV13; abundance: -; d_gene: -; j_gene: TRBJ2-7; CDR3nt: TGTGCCAGCAGCTTAGAGGGGAGCTCCTACGAGCAGTACTTC; CDR3aa: CASSLEGSSYEQYF
v_gene: TRBV4-1; abundance: -; d_gene: -; j_gene: TRBJ1-5; CDR3nt: TGCGCCAGCAGCCAGGGGACAACCGGCGCTCCAAATCAGCCCCAGCATTTT; CDR3aa: CASSQGTTGAPNQPQHF
v_gene: TRBV27; abundance: -; d_gene: TRBD2; j_gene: TRBJ2-7; CDR3nt: TGTGCCAGCAGTCCGGGGACTAGCGGGGTCTCCTACGAGCAGTACTTC; CDR3aa: CASSPGTSGVSYEQYF
v_gene: TRBV4-1; abundance: -; d_gene: -; j_gene: TRBJ1-1; CDR3nt: TGCGCCAGCAGCCAAGGGGACGGAGAAGCTTTCTTT; CDR3aa: CASSQGDGEAFF
v_gene: TRBV4-1; abundance: -; d_gene: TRBD2; j_gene: TRBJ2-1; CDR3nt: TGCGCCAGCAGCCATGGAGCGGGAGGGGACAATGAGCAGTTCTTC; CDR3aa: CASSHGAGGDNEQFF